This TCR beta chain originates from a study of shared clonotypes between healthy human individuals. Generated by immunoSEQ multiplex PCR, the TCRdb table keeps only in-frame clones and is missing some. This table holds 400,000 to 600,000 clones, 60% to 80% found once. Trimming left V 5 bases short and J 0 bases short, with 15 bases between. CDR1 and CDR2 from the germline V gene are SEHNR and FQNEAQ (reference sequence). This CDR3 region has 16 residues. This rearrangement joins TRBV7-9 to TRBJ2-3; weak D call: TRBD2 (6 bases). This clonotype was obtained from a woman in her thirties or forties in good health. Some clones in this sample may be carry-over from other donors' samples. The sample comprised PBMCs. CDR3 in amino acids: CASSDVRRASTDTQYF. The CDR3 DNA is TGTGCCAGCAGCGACGTCCGGAGGGCTAGCACAGATACGCAGTATTTT.